The clone carrying this TCR beta chain was picked up many times. Its antigen remains unknown. Preparation of the TCRbeta library was carried out with unique molecular identifiers. Using its own MiXCR run on the PCR reads, TCRdb lists one record per CDR3 protein. The top ten clones hold 2% to 3% of a sample with about 240,000 distinct CDR3 sequences, under 30% of them seen once. The CDR3 consists of 15 residues. V dropped 4 bases and J dropped 4; count of bases not matched to a gene: 6. The entry originates in a study of T-cell reconstitution after alpha-beta-depleted transplantation in children. Study-wide findings and caveats: T-cell counts and diversity at one year following transplant were attributed mainly to newly produced T cells. In patients about two months after transplant, alpha-beta T cells reportedly arose from several hundred expanded graft clones.

Sample: PBMCs, taken before TCRalphabeta/CD19-depleted stem cell transplant. V is TRBV12-3 or TRBV12-4 and J is TRBJ2-7; 11 nucleotides agree with TRBD1. The receptor was isolated from a girl aged 2 to 9 with Fanconi anemia, due to receive a stem cell transplant. The CDR3 nucleotides read TGTGCCAGCAGTTCCCCCGGGACAGGGGGTTACGAGCAGTACTTC. Amino acids: CASSSPGTGGYEQYF.